This is a list of T cell receptor beta chains from one sample in a study of blood T cell repertoires in COVID-19. Sequencing was performed with immunoSEQ multiplex PCR; in TCRdb, only in-frame clones are kept and a portion is missing. The repertoire includes 110,000 to 150,000 clones, around 76% of them detected once, and 3.5% to 4.5% sits in the top ten. The material sequenced was peripheral blood. Receptors were obtained from a man between 60 and 75 years old with acute or convalescent COVID-19. CDR3s include the opening cysteine and the closing phenylalanine or tryptophan. A D gene is named only where the DNA matches it firmly. Only part of the rows carry a size: once, few, many, or a class if the clone is expanded.

j_call d_call clone_size v_call cdr3_aa cdr3_nt
TRBJ2-7 . few TRBV12-5 CASGGPTGFSEQYF TGTGCTAGTGGCGGGCCTACAGGGTTCAGCGAGCAGTACTTC
TRBJ2-3 TRBD2 few TRBV5-4 CASHQTSSTDTQYF TGTGCCAGCCACCAGACTAGCAGCACAGATACGCAGTATTTT
TRBJ1-5 TRBD1 few TRBV16 CASSQSYRGQRSEPQHF TGTGCCAGCAGCCAATCTTACAGGGGGCAACGAAGTGAGCCCCAGCATTTT
TRBJ1-1 . . TRBV18 CASSPGRSEAFF TGTGCCAGCTCACCAGGTCGTAGTGAAGCTTTCTTT
TRBJ2-1 TRBD2 . TRBV9 CASSAGGYFLNEQFF TGTGCCAGCAGCGCGGGGGGATACTTCCTCAATGAGCAGTTCTTC
TRBJ2-5 . once TRBV5-1 CASSFRRDGETQYF TGCGCCAGCAGCTTTCGGCGGGATGGGGAGACCCAGTACTTC
TRBJ2-7 TRBD2 many TRBV29-1 CSVDSGGEQYF TGCAGCGTTGATTCGGGGGGCGAGCAGTACTTC
TRBJ1-5 . . TRBV19 CASSAAKNQPQHF TGTGCCAGTAGTGCCGCGAAGAATCAGCCCCAGCATTTT
TRBJ2-1 TRBD2 once TRBV25-1 CASSAGLAAYNEQFF TGTGCCAGCAGTGCAGGACTAGCGGCTTACAATGAGCAGTTCTTC
TRBJ2-3 TRBD2 once TRBV5-1 CASSRTSGDSGTDTQYF TGCGCCAGCAGCAGAACTAGCGGGGATTCTGGCACAGATACGCAGTATTTT
TRBJ2-1 TRBD2 . TRBV6-7 CASSAQGLAETVSYNEQFF TGTGCCAGCAGTGCTCAAGGACTAGCCGAAACCGTCTCCTACAATGAGCAGTTCTTC
TRBJ2-1 TRBD2 . TRBV19 CASGTSGSRNEQFF TGTGCCAGTGGCACTAGCGGGAGTAGGAATGAGCAGTTCTTC
TRBJ2-7 . . TRBV18 CASSSGLHEQYF TGTGCCAGCTCATCCGGACTACACGAGCAGTACTTC
TRBJ2-7 TRBD2 . TRBV15 CATSEWASGSYEQYF TGTGCCACCAGCGAATGGGCCAGCGGGAGCTACGAGCAGTACTTC
TRBJ2-1 TRBD2 . TRBV11-3 CASSSGLAGEQFF TGTGCCAGCAGCTCCGGACTAGCAGGGGAGCAGTTCTTC
TRBJ1-4 . . TRBV5-1 CASSLGTGPLGNEKLFF TGCGCCAGCAGCTTGGGAACAGGGCCCCTTGGGAATGAAAAACTGTTTTTT
TRBJ1-4 . few TRBV3-1/TRBV3-2 CASSHPGAGEKLFF TGTGCCAGCAGCCATCCAGGGGCAGGTGAAAAACTGTTTTTT